These 15 T cell receptor beta chains originate from one sample sequenced in a study of neoadjuvant nivolumab and ipilimumab in lung cancer. Clones were sequenced by immunoSEQ multiplex PCR, and TCRdb holds only the in-frame ones, with some missing. The data hold 6,500 to 8,000 clones, with less than 85% observed a single time. The starting material was tumor tissue, obtained after neoadjuvant nivolumab, alone or with ipilimumab, at or shortly before surgery. These receptors originate from an adult with non-small cell lung cancer.

The V and J genes are TRBV2 and TRBJ1-1; D gene uncertain. The germline V gene has CDR1 SNHLY and CDR2 FYNNEI. The germline V and J ends were trimmed by 5 bases and 0 bases, with 13 bases remaining between them. This CDR3 is built from 15 residues. CDR3 in DNA: TGTGCCAGCAGTCTTAGGACGGGATTGAACACTGAAGCTTTCTTT. Translation: CASSLRTGLNTEAFF.

This clone has only a few counts. This chain joins TRBV5-4 and TRBJ2-6, with 10 bases aligning to TRBD1. The germline CDR1 and CDR2 sequences are SGHNT and YYREEE (reference sequence). CDR3 length equals 18 residues. V shed 5 bases, J shed 4 bases, and the junction held 12 bases outside the gene matches. CDR3 bases: TGTGCCAGCAGGCGAACCGGGACAGGGGTTTCCGGGGCCAACGTCCTGACTTTC. Protein sequence: CASRRTGTGVSGANVLTF.

V gene TRBV19 combines with J gene TRBJ1-5, with 7 positions matching TRBD1. V dropped 7 bases and J dropped 0; count of bases not matched to a gene: 6. This CDR3 spans 15 amino acids. CDR1 LNHDA and CDR2 SQIVND come from the germline V gene (reference sequence). CDR3 loop: CASTQGVNSNQPQHF. CDR3 nucleotide sequence: TGTGCCAGTACCCAGGGGGTTAATAGCAATCAGCCCCAGCATTTT.

The chain combines TRBV19 with TRBJ2-1, with TRBD2 matching 7 bases. V trimming: 1 base; J trimming: 0 bases; junction bases outside the gene matches: 3. CDR3 size: 16 residues. Germline values: CDR1 LNHDA, CDR2 SQIVND (reference sequence). The CDR3 bases are TGTGCCAGTAGTATAGGTGGGAGGGGCTCCTACAATGAGCAGTTCTTC. This codes for CASSIGGRGSYNEQFF.

Concerning this clone: The junction does not match germline at one end; this may be a read error. The chain recombines TRBV6-1 with TRBJ2-7, with no clear D. The CDR3 length is 16 residues. The germline gives CDR1 MNHNS, CDR2 SASEGT. The chain's CDR3 is CAISESSIPGSNEQYF. DNA of the CDR3: TGTGCCATCAGTGAGTCGAGTATCCCAGGATCCAACGAGCAGTACTTC.

This clone was seen a single time. The gene calls are TRBV9 and TRBJ2-1, with 11 bases lining up with TRBD2. CDR1 is SGDLS and CDR2 is YYNGEE in the germline V gene. V dropped 1 base and J dropped 6; count of bases not matched to a gene: 3. The CDR3 is 15 residues long. CDR3 amino acids: CASSVRLAGSNEQFF. CDR3 DNA: TGTGCCAGCAGCGTAAGACTAGCGGGGTCCAATGAGCAGTTCTTC.

The CDR3 spells CAIGLGTGEQYF. The DNA of the CDR3 is TGTGCCATCGGTCTCGGGACGGGTGAGCAGTACTTC. The chain has TRBV10-3 and TRBJ2-7; D may be TRBD1 or TRBD2 (5 bases each). V was shortened by 8 bases and J by 7 bases, with 15 bases between the two germline ends. The CDR3 spans 12 residues. CDR1 ENHRY and CDR2 SYGVKD come from the germline V gene.

This rearrangement joins TRBV28 to TRBJ2-7; 13 nucleotides line up with TRBD2. The CDR3 covers 13 residues. The germline V gene encodes CDR1 MDHEN and CDR2 SYDVKM. V lost 6 bases, J lost 7 bases, and 3 bases stayed unmatched. CDR3 residues: CASSPGLAGEQYF. CDR3 nucleotides: TGTGCCAGCAGCCCGGGACTAGCGGGAGAGCAGTACTTC.

The chain has TRBV5-6 and TRBJ2-3; no clear D. V was cut by 0 bases and J by 0 bases, with 2 bases left in between. This CDR3 comprises 13 residues. The V gene's germline CDR1 is SGHDT and CDR2 YYEEEE. The CDR3 loop is CASSLGSTDTQYF. The CDR3 DNA is TGTGCCAGCAGCTTGGGAAGCACAGATACGCAGTATTTT.

The V gene is TRBV27, the J gene TRBJ2-6; tentatively, D is TRBD1 (6 bases). This CDR3 comprises 13 residues. CDR1 is MNHEY, CDR2 SMNVEV, per germline (reference sequence). V lost 6 bases and J 4 bases, leaving 7 bases between the germline ends. CDR3 in DNA: TGTGCCAGCAGGGACAGCGGGGCCAACGTCCTGACTTTC. It encodes CASRDSGANVLTF.

This clone was detected a few times. The chain employs TRBV7-6 and TRBJ2-1; 10 nucleotides align to TRBD1. From germline, CDR1 is SGHVS and CDR2 FNYEAQ. With V trimmed by 1 base and J by 15 bases, 6 bases remained unmatched. The CDR3 consists of 13 residues. CDR3 DNA: TGTGCCAGCAGCTTAGTCGGGGGACAGGGGTGGTTCTTC. It codes for CASSLVGGQGWFF.

This clone was seen more than once but under ten times. J is TRBJ2-2 and V is TRBV2; TRBD2 matches 11 bases. Germline CDR1 SNHLY, CDR2 FYNNEI. The CDR3 loop spans 17 amino acids. V lost 6 bases to trimming and J lost 6 bases; unmatched junction nucleotides: 12. The CDR3 sequence: CASSGTSGRFGAGELFF. The DNA for the CDR3 is TGTGCCAGCAGCGGTACTAGCGGGAGATTTGGGGCCGGGGAGCTGTTTTTT.

The chain links TRBV28 to TRBJ2-7; the D gene could be TRBD1 or TRBD2 (6 bases each). With 6 bases removed from V and 6 bases from J, the gap between germline ends came to 15 bases. The CDR3 covers 13 residues. The germline V gene encodes CDR1 MDHEN and CDR2 SYDVKM. The CDR3 reads CASRTTTGAEQYF. The CDR3, as DNA: TGTGCCAGCAGAACCACGACGGGGGCCGAGCAGTACTTC.

This chain links TRBV29-1 with TRBJ2-5; TRBD1 aligns across 11 bases. With V trimmed by 6 bases and J by 4 bases, 7 bases remained unmatched. The CDR3 is 14 amino acids. The V gene's germline CDR1 is SQVTM and CDR2 ANQGSEA. CDR3 nucleotides: TGCAGCGTGTACGGACAGGGGGCGGGAGAGACCCAGTACTTC. It is translated as CSVYGQGAGETQYF.

This clone was counted only a few times. The chain employs TRBV7-3 and TRBJ2-1; D remains ambiguous. The CDR3 contains 15 residues. The germline V gene encodes CDR1 SGHTA and CDR2 FQGTGA. V was pared by 1 base and J by 0 bases, with 7 bases between. DNA of the CDR3: TGTGCCAGCAGCTTAATCCTGAGCTCCTACAATGAGCAGTTCTTC. This translates into CASSLILSSYNEQFF.